What follows are 30 T cell receptor beta chains derived from one specimen sequenced in a study of cytomegalovirus exposure and HLA in healthy donors. A multiplex PCR was run with 60 Vbeta primers and 13 Jbeta primers. Assay: immunoSEQ multiplex PCR; the TCRdb copy retains only in-frame clones and omits some. The data hold 90,000 to 150,000 clones, with approximately 84% observed a single time. Material: PBMCs. These receptor sequences come from a man aged 45 to 65 in good health and CMV-seronegative.

The chain combines TRBV5-1 with TRBJ1-1; tentatively, D is TRBD1 (5 bases). Germline lookup yields CDR1 SGHRS and CDR2 YFSETQ. This CDR3 spans 14 amino acids. V dropped 0 bases and J dropped 7 bases, with 13 bases sitting between them. The CDR3 DNA reads as TGCGCCAGCAGCTTGGTTGGGGCGGTCGGTGAAGCTTTCTTT. This sequence encodes CASSLVGAVGEAFF.

Written as DNA, the CDR3 is TGCGCCAGCACCCTGACAGGGGGCAGCGGGGAGCTGTTTTTT. Encoded protein: CASTLTGGSGELFF. V usage is TRBV5-1 and J usage is TRBJ2-2, with 10 nucleotides matching TRBD1. Trimming cost V 6 bases and J 7 bases; bases outside gene matches: 6. The CDR3 is 14 amino acids. The V gene's germline CDR1 is SGHRS and CDR2 YFSETQ.

J is TRBJ2-7 and V is TRBV27; no clear D gene. V lost 7 bases, J lost 3 bases, and 7 bases lay in between. Germline loops: CDR1 MNHEY, CDR2 SMNVEV (reference sequence). The CDR3 covers 11 residues. CDR3 sequence: CASTRGYEQYF. The CDR3 nucleotides read TGTGCCAGCACCCGAGGCTACGAGCAGTACTTC.

The chain is built from TRBV11-1 and TRBJ1-2; 8 bases fit TRBD1. Per germline, CDR1 SGHAT and CDR2 FQDESV (reference sequence). This CDR3 is 15 amino acids long. V shed 0 bases, J shed 5 bases, and the junction held 5 bases outside the gene matches. The CDR3 coding sequence is TGTGCCAGCAGCTTAGCACCGGGACAGGAGTATGGCTACACCTTC. Translation: CASSLAPGQEYGYTF.

The chain employs TRBV13 and TRBJ1-1, with TRBD1 identical over 7 bases. CDR1 is PRHDT, CDR2 FYEKMQ, per germline (reference sequence). CDR3 size: 13 residues. V lost 3 bases to trimming and J lost 4 bases; unmatched junction nucleotides: 2. The CDR3 sequence: CASSFRGTTEAFF. CDR3 nucleotide sequence: TGTGCCAGCAGCTTCAGGGGGACCACTGAAGCTTTCTTT.

This clone was counted between two and nine times. The J gene is TRBJ1-6, the V gene TRBV5-4; the match to TRBD1 covers 9 bases. Germline assignment: CDR1 SGHNT and CDR2 YYREEE (reference sequence). This CDR3 spans 16 amino acids. Trimming at V came to 5 bases and at J to 4 bases, leaving 7 bases not matched to a gene. The DNA for the CDR3 is TGTGCCAGCAGGCGACCACAGGGGGCATATAATTCACCCCTCCACTTT. As protein: CASRRPQGAYNSPLHF. The complete variable domain, with remaining parts taken from reference TRBV5-4 and TRBJ1-6, reads ETGVTQSPTHLIKTRGQQVTLRCSSQSGHNTVSWYQQALGQGPQFIFQYYREEENGRGNFPPRFSGLQFPNYSSELNVNALELDDSALYLCASRRPQGAYNSPLHFGNGTRLTVT.

The J gene is TRBJ1-2, the V gene TRBV6-5; 8 positions agree with TRBD1. This CDR3 spans 15 amino acids. The V and J ends lost 5 bases and 1 base, in that order; junction bases with no gene match: 6. Germline V gene data show CDR1 as MNHEY and CDR2 as SVGAGI. The CDR3 bases are TGTGCCAGCAGTCGACTCACAGGGGGTAACTATGGCTACACCTTC. It codes for CASSRLTGGNYGYTF.

The rearrangement links TRBV2 to TRBJ1-5, with TRBD1 matching over 9 bases. Trimming took 3 bases from V and 6 from J; bases not matched to a gene: 9. Per germline, CDR1 SNHLY and CDR2 FYNNEI. This CDR3 comprises 16 residues. CDR3 region: CASSEEDRGNGQPQHF. The CDR3 coding sequence is TGTGCCAGCAGTGAGGAGGACAGGGGTAACGGTCAGCCCCAGCATTTT.

Details on this clone: Compared with germline, one end of the junction differs, possibly owing to a read error. CDR3 nucleotides: TGTGCTAGCAGCTTAGTGGCGGGGGGGCAGGCAGATACGCAGTATTTT. It encodes CASSLVAGGQADTQYF. The chain is built from TRBV7-7 and TRBJ2-3; 9 bases agree with TRBD2. The CDR3 totals 16 residues. Germline-derived CDR1 and CDR2 are SSHAT and FNYEAQ (reference sequence). Variable domain in full (rest from reference TRBV7-7 and TRBJ2-3): GAGVSQSPRYKVTKRGQDVTLRCDPISSHATLYWYQQALGQGPEFLTYFNYEAQPDKSGLPSDRFSAERPEGSISTLTIQRTEQRDSAMYRCASSLVAGGQADTQYFGPGTRLTVL.

The genes are TRBV10-3 and TRBJ2-7, with TRBD2 identical over 7 bases. The CDR3 sequence is 15 residues long. With 2 bases clipped from V and 0 bases from J, the junction kept 4 bases outside the gene matches. Germline assignment: CDR1 ENHRY and CDR2 SYGVKD. The CDR3 DNA reads TGTGCCATCAGTGAGATGCTAGCGGACTCCTACGAGCAGTACTTC. Its protein product is CAISEMLADSYEQYF.

V gene TRBV27 combines with J gene TRBJ2-3; D uncertain. V was trimmed by 1 base and J by 4 bases, leaving 9 bases between them. This CDR3 is built from 14 residues. Germline-derived CDR1 and CDR2 are MNHEY and SMNVEV (reference sequence). The DNA of the CDR3 is TGTGCCAGCAGTTTATTCGCTTACTCAGATACGCAGTATTTT. It specifies CASSLFAYSDTQYF.

V and J are TRBV5-5 and TRBJ1-5, with a possible D match to TRBD1 (6 bases). CDR3 length: 15 amino acids. Germline V gene lookup returns CDR1 SGHKS and CDR2 YYEKEE (reference sequence). Trimming took 4 bases from V and 6 from J, leaving 17 bases between them. Written as DNA, the CDR3 is TGTGCCAGCAGCGCGACAGGAAGCTTTGGTCAGCCCCAGCATTTT. Protein product: CASSATGSFGQPQHF.

The V and J genes are TRBV9 and TRBJ2-5; D is ambiguous. Germline loops: CDR1 SGDLS, CDR2 YYNGEE. Trimming left V 0 bases short and J 4 bases short, with 10 bases between. CDR3 size: 14 residues. CDR3 in DNA: TGTGCCAGCAGCGTAGTAGATGTCGGAGAGACCCAGTACTTC. Amino acid sequence: CASSVVDVGETQYF.

This clone was recorded only once. The chain uses TRBV7-9 and TRBJ2-3; the D gene is possibly TRBD1 (6 bases). Trimming shortened V by 5 bases and J by 4 bases, and 7 bases separated the two germline ends. Germline CDR1 and CDR2: SEHNR and FQNEAQ (reference sequence). The CDR3 has 12 residues. The CDR3 bases are TGTGCCAGCAGCCCAGGGGCAGATACGCAGTATTTT. It is translated as CASSPGADTQYF.

The chain uses TRBV30 and TRBJ2-3; unclear D gene. The CDR3 loop spans 13 amino acids. V was trimmed by 0 bases and J by 2 bases, leaving 6 bases between them. Germline CDR1 and CDR2: GTSNPN and SVGIG (reference sequence). The CDR3 DNA sequence: TGTGCCTGGAGTGTCATTCCCACAGATACGCAGTATTTT. This translates into CAWSVIPTDTQYF.

V gene TRBV6-1 combines with J gene TRBJ2-1; 11 positions agree with TRBD1. The germline gives CDR1 MNHNS, CDR2 SASEGT. V shed 8 bases and J 6 bases; nucleotides not matched to a gene: 9. The CDR3 sequence is 15 residues long. CDR3 region: CASLAGTGGGNEQFF. CDR3 bases: TGTGCCAGCCTAGCCGGGACAGGGGGTGGCAATGAGCAGTTCTTC.

This sequence joins TRBV5-4 and TRBJ2-3; 9 bases are a match to TRBD2. This CDR3 has 17 amino acids. The V segment lost 0 bases and the J segment 4 bases; nucleotides outside the gene matches: 9. Looked up from germline, CDR1 is SGHNT and CDR2 is YYREEE (reference sequence). For the CDR3, the DNA is TGTGCCAGCAGCTTGGAGAGGCGGGGGGGCCCCGCAGATACGCAGTATTTT. Amino acid sequence: CASSLERRGGPADTQYF.

J is TRBJ2-5 and V is TRBV9, with TRBD2 matching over 7 bases. Trimming took 0 bases from V and 1 from J; bases not matched to a gene: 9. CDR1 and CDR2 from the germline V gene are SGDLS and YYNGEE. The CDR3 has 17 residues. CDR3 region: CASSVASSGSIQETQYF. The CDR3 nucleotides are TGTGCCAGCAGCGTAGCTAGTAGCGGGTCAATCCAAGAGACCCAGTACTTC.

The chain recombines TRBV28 with TRBJ2-7, with 7 bases identical to TRBD1. Germline CDR1 reads MDHEN; CDR2 reads SYDVKM. Trimming removed 5 bases from V and 7 bases from J; junction bases left unmatched: 8. This CDR3 contains 13 residues. CDR3 nucleotide sequence: TGTGCCAGCAGTCCGAACAGGGGTGGTGAGCAGTACTTC. Its translation: CASSPNRGGEQYF.

This rearrangement joins TRBV19 to TRBJ1-2; no firm D call. There are 15 residues in the CDR3. The germline CDR1 and CDR2 sequences are LNHDA and SQIVND (reference sequence). The ends were cut back, 4 bases at V and 3 bases at J, with 15 bases in the middle. In nucleotides, the CDR3 is TGTGCCAGTAGTAACCCAGAATTAGCCCACTATGGCTACACCTTC. It encodes CASSNPELAHYGYTF. Full variable domain (missing parts from reference TRBV19 and TRBJ1-2): DGGITQSPKYLFRKEGQNVTLSCEQNLNHDAMYWYRQDPGQGLRLIYYSQIVNDFQKGDIAEGYSVSREKKESFPLTVTSAQKNPTAFYLCASSNPELAHYGYTFGSGTRLTVV.

This chain links TRBV7-9 with TRBJ1-2; 12 positions match TRBD1. Germline CDR1 is SEHNR and CDR2 is FQNEAQ (reference sequence). V was clipped by 7 bases and J by 8 bases; unmatched bases: 5. The CDR3 is 13 residues long. The CDR3: CASTGQGALGYTF. CDR3 bases: TGTGCCAGCACGGGACAGGGGGCTTTGGGCTACACCTTC.

The chain uses TRBV5-1 and TRBJ1-3; 7 bases agree with TRBD1. Looked up from germline, CDR1 is SGHRS and CDR2 is YFSETQ. V lost 4 bases, J lost 4 bases, and 11 bases stayed unmatched. CDR3 size: 16 residues. CDR3 sequence reads: CASSPEPQGDGNTIYF. In nucleotides, the CDR3 is TGCGCCAGCAGCCCTGAGCCCCAGGGGGACGGAAACACCATATATTTT.

This chain joins TRBV7-8 and TRBJ2-1, with 14 bases fitting TRBD2. The CDR3 has 17 amino acids. Germline CDR1 is SGHVS and CDR2 is FQNEAQ. After removal of 6 bases from V and 3 bases from J, the junction contained 7 bases not matched to a gene. The DNA of the CDR3 is TGTGCCAGCAGTTTCGGGACTAGCGGGAGTTTCTACAATGAGCAGTTCTTC. Protein: CASSFGTSGSFYNEQFF. The complete variable domain, with remaining parts taken from reference TRBV7-8 and TRBJ2-1, reads GAGVSQSPRYKVAKRGQDVALRCDPISGHVSLFWYQQALGQGPEFLTYFQNEAQLDKSGLPSDRFFAERPEGSVSTLKIQRTQQEDSAVYLCASSFGTSGSFYNEQFFGPGTRLTVL.

DNA of the CDR3: TGTGCCAGCAGCGACTACTACGAGCAGTACTTC. Encoded protein: CASSDYYEQYF. The V and J genes are TRBV7-8 and TRBJ2-7, with D possibly TRBD2 on 5 matching bases. Germline V lookup: CDR1 SGHVS, CDR2 FQNEAQ. The CDR3 is made up of 11 amino acids. Trimming stripped 5 bases from V and 3 bases from J, with 5 bases between.

The rearrangement uses TRBV10-3 and TRBJ1-5; a weak D match, TRBD1 (5 bases). Trimming cost V 4 bases and J 3 bases, with 13 bases left between them. The CDR3 has 15 amino acids. CDR1 is ENHRY, CDR2 SYGVKD, per germline. CDR3 in DNA: TGTGCCATCAGTGGGGGGGAACAGACCAATCAGCCCCAGCATTTT. Its protein is CAISGGEQTNQPQHF.

The CDR3 reads CASSQGQVREQYF. The CDR3 DNA is TGTGCCAGCAGCCAGGGACAGGTACGCGAGCAGTACTTC. The chain recombines TRBV6-5 with TRBJ2-7; TRBD1 agrees at 8 bases. The CDR3 spans 13 residues. Germline loops: CDR1 MNHEY, CDR2 SVGAGI. After removal of 6 bases from V and 6 bases from J, the junction contained 7 bases not matched to a gene.

Worth noting for this clone: A junction end diverges from the germline sequence, so it may reflect a read error. The CDR3 nucleotides are TGTGCCAGCTGCTTGGGATCACTACAGGGGCGGAGTATGGGCTACACCTTC. Amino acids: CASCLGSLQGRSMGYTF. The chain employs TRBV5-4 and TRBJ1-2, with 7 bases fitting TRBD1. The CDR3 is 17 amino acids. CDR1 SGHNT and CDR2 YYREEE come from the germline V gene (reference sequence).

The V gene is TRBV28, the J gene TRBJ2-4, with D perhaps TRBD2 (5 bases). CDR1 is MDHEN, CDR2 SYDVKM, per germline. The CDR3 extends over 15 amino acids. V lost 7 bases and J lost 0, with 13 bases in between. CDR3 bases: TGTGCCAGCACCGAGGGTTTACTAGCCAAAAACATTCAGTACTTC. It translates to CASTEGLLAKNIQYF.

This clone has a handful of counts. The chain couples TRBV6-1 to TRBJ2-7; D unclear. The CDR3 spans 11 residues. Germline V gene lookup returns CDR1 MNHNS and CDR2 SASEGT. Trimming removed 6 bases from V and 3 bases from J, with 6 bases in between. CDR3 protein: CASRELYEQYF. The CDR3 DNA reads TGTGCCAGCAGGGAGCTCTACGAGCAGTACTTC.

The V and J genes are TRBV7-9 and TRBJ2-7; D is possibly TRBD1 (6 bases). The CDR3 runs to 18 residues. Trimming pared 1 base from V and 9 bases from J, leaving 28 bases between. Germline V gives CDR1 SEHNR, CDR2 FQNEAQ (reference sequence). The CDR3 nucleotides read TGTGCCAGCAGCTTAGACCCTCTTCGACAGGCCAAGCTACGAGGGCAGTACTTC. This sequence encodes CASSLDPLRQAKLRGQYF.